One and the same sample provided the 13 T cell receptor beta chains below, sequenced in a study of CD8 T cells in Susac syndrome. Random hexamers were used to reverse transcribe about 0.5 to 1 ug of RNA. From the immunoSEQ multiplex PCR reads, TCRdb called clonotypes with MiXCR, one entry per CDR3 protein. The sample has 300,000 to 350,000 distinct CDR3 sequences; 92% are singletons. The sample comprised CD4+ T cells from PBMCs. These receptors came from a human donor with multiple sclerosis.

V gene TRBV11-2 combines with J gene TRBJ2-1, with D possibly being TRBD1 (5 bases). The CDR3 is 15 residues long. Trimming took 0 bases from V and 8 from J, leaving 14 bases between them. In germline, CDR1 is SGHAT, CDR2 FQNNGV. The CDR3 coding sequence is TGTGCCAGCAGCTTAGATGGGGCCAGGGCGGATGAGCAGTTCTTC. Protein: CASSLDGARADEQFF.

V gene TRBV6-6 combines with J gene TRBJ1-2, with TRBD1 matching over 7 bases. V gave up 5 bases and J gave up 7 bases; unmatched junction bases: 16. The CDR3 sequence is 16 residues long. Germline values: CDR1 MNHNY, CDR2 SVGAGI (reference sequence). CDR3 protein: CASSPRTGQARAGYTF. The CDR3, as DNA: TGTGCCAGCAGTCCCCGGACCGGACAGGCCAGGGCTGGCTACACCTTC.

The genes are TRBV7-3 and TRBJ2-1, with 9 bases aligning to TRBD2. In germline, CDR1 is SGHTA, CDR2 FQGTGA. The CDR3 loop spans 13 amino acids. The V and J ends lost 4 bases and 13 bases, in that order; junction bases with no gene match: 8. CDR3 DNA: TGTGCCAGCAGCTCCGACCCTAGCGGGACACAGTTCTTC. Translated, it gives CASSSDPSGTQFF.

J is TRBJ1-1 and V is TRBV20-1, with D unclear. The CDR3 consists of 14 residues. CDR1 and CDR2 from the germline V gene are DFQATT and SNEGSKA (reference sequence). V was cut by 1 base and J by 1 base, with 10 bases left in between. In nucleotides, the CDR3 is TGCAGTGCTAGAGGCGGGCAGCAGAACACTGAAGCTTTCTTT. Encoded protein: CSARGGQQNTEAFF.

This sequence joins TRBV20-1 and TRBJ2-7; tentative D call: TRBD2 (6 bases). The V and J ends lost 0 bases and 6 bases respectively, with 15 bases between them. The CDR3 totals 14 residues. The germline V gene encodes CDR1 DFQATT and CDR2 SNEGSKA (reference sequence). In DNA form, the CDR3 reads TGCAGTGCTAGAGACAGGCGCCTAGCGCGCGAGCAGTACTTC. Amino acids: CSARDRRLAREQYF.

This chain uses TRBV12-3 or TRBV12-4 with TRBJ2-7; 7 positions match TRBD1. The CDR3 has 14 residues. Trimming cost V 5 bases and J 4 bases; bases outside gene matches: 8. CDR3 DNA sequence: TGTGCCAGCAGTATCACCGGGACAGCTTACGAGCAGTACTTC. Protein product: CASSITGTAYEQYF.

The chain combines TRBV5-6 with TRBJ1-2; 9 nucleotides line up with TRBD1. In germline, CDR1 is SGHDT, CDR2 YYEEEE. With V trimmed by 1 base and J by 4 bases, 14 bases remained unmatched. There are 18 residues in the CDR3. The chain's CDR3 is CASSLMTGGTSAAYGYTF. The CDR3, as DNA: TGTGCCAGCAGCTTGATGACAGGGGGTACCTCCGCGGCCTATGGCTACACCTTC.

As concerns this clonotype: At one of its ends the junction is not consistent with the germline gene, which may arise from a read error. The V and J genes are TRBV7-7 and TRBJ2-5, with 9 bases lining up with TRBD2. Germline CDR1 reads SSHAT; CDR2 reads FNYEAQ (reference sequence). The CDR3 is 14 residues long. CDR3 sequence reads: CASSLAGARETQYF. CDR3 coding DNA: TGTGCTAGCAGCTTAGCGGGAGCCCGGGAGACCCAGTACTTC.

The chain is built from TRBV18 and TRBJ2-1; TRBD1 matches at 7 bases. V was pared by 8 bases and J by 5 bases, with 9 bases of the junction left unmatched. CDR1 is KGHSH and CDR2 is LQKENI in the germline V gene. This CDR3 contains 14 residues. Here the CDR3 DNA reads TGTGCCAGCAAAACAGGGGCGTGGGACAATGAGCAGTTCTTC. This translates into CASKTGAWDNEQFF.

The CDR3 DNA reads TGTGCCAGCAGTGATTCACTAGCGGGCACAGATACGCAGTATTTT. Amino acid sequence: CASSDSLAGTDTQYF. This sequence joins TRBV2 and TRBJ2-3; 8 nucleotides match TRBD2. The CDR3 runs to 15 residues. The trim removed 3 bases at V and 1 base at J, leaving 3 bases unmatched. In germline, CDR1 is SNHLY, CDR2 FYNNEI.

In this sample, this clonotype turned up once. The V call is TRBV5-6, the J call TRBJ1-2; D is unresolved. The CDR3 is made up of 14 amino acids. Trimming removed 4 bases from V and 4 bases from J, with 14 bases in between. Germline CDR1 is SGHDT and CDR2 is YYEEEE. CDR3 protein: CASSPMDGSYGYTF. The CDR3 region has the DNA TGTGCCAGCAGCCCCATGGACGGAAGCTATGGCTACACCTTC.

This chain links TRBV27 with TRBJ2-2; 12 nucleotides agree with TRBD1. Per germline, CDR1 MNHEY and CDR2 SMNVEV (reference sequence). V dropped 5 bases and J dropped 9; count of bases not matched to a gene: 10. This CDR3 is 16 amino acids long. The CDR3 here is CASSPPGQGAVRELFF. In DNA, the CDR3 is TGTGCCAGCAGTCCGCCGGGACAGGGGGCGGTCCGGGAGCTGTTTTTT.

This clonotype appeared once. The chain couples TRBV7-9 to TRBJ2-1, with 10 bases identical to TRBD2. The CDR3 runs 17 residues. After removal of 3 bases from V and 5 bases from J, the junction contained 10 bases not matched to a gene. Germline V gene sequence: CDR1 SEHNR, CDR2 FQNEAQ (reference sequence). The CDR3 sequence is CASSFPGLAVTNNEQFF. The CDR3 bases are TGTGCCAGCAGCTTTCCCGGACTAGCGGTGACAAACAATGAGCAGTTCTTC.